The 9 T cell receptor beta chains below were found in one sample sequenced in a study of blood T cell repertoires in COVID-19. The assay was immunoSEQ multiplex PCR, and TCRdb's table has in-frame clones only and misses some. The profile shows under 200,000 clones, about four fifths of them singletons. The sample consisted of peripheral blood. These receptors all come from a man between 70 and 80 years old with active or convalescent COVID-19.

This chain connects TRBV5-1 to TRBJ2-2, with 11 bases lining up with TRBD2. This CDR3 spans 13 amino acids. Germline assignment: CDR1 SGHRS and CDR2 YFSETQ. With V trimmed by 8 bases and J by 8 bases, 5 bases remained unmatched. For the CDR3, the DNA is TGCGCCAGTCAACTAGCGGGAGTTGGGGAGCTGTTTTTT. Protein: CASQLAGVGELFF. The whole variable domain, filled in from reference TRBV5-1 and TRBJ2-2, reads KAGVTQTPRYLIKTRGQQVTLSCSPISGHRSVSWYQQTPGQGLQFLFEYFSETQRNKGNFPGRFSGRQFSNSRSEMNVSTLELGDSALYLCASQLAGVGELFFGEGSRLTVL.

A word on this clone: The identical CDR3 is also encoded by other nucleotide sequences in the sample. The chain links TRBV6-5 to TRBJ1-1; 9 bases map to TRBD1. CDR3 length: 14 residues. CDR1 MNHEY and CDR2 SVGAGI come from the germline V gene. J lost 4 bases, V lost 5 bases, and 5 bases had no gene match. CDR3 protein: CASSRTGVGTEAFF. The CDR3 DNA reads TGTGCCAGCAGTCGGACAGGGGTCGGCACTGAAGCTTTCTTT.

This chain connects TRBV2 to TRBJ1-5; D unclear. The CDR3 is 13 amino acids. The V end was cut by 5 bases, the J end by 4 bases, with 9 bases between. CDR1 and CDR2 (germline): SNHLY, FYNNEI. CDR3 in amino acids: CASSPSLNQPQHF. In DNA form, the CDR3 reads TGTGCCAGCAGTCCCAGTCTTAATCAGCCCCAGCATTTT.

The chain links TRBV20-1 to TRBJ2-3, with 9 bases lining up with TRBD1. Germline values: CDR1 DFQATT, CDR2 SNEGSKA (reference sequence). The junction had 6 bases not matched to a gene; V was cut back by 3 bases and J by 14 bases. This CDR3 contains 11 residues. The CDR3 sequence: CSASNRDRVYF. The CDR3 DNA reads TGCAGTGCTAGCAATAGGGACAGGGTGTATTTT.

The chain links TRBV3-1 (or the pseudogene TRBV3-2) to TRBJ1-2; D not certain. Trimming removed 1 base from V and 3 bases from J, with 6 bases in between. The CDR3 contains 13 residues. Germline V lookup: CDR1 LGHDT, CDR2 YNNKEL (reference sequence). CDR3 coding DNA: TGTGCCAGCAGCCAAGCCGAGTACTATGGCTACACCTTC. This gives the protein CASSQAEYYGYTF.

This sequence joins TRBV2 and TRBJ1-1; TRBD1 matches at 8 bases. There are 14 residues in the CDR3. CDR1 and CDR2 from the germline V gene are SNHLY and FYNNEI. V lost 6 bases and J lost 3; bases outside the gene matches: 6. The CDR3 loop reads CASSAGGTYTEAFF. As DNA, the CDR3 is TGTGCCAGCAGCGCAGGGGGCACGTACACTGAAGCTTTCTTT.

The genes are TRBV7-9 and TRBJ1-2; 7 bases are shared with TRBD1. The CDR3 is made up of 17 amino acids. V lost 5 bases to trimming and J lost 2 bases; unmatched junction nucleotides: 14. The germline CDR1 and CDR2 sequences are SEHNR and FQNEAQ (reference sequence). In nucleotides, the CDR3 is TGTGCCAGCAGCATACGCGTACTACAGGGGAAAAACTATGGCTACACCTTC. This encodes CASSIRVLQGKNYGYTF.

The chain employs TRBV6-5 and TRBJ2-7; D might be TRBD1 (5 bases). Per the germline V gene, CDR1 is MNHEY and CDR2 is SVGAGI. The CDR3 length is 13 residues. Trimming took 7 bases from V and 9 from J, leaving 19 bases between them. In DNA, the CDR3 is TGTGCCAGCACCAGCCAGCTGGGGCGTATGCAGTACTTC. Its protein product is CASTSQLGRMQYF.

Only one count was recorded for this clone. CDR3 loop: CASSESTGGAGANVLTF. CDR3 nucleotides: TGTGCCAGCAGTGAGTCCACAGGGGGCGCTGGGGCCAACGTCCTGACTTTC. V gene TRBV6-1 combines with J gene TRBJ2-6; 9 positions match TRBD1. Germline assignment: CDR1 MNHNS and CDR2 SASEGT. This CDR3 is built from 17 residues. V lost 3 bases, J lost 2 bases, and 5 bases stayed unmatched.